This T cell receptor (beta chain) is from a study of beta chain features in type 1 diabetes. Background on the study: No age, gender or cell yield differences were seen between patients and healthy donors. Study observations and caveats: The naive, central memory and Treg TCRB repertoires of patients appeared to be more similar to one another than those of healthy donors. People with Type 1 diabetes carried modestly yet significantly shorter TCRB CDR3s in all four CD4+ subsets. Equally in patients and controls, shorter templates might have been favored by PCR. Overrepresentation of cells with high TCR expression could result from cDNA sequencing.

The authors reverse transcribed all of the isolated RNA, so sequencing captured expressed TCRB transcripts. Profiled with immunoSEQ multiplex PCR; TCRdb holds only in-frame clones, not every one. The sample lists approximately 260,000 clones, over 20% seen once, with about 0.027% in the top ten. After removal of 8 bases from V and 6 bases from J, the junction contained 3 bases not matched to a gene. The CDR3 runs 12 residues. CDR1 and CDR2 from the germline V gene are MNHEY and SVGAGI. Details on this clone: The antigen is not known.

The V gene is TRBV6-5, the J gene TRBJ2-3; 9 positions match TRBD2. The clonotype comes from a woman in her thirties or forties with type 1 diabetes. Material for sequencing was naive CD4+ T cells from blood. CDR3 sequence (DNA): TGTGCCAGCGGGGGGACTAGCGATACGCAGTATTTT. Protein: CASGGTSDTQYF.